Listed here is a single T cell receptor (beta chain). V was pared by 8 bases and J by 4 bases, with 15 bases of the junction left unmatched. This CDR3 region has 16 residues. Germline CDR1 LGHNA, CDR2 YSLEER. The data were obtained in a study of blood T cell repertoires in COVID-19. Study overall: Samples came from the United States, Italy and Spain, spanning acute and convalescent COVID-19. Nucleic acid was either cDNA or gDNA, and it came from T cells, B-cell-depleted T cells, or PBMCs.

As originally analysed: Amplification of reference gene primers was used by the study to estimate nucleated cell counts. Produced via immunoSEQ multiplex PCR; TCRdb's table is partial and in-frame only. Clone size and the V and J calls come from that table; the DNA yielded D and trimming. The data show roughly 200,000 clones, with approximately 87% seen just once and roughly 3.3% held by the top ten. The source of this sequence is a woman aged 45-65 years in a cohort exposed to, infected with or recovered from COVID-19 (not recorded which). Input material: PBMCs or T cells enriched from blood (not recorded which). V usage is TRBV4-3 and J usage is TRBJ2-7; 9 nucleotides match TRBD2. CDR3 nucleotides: TGCGCCAGCGCCGAGGCTCTCGGCGGGGGGGTGTACGAGCAGTACTTC. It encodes CASAEALGGGVYEQYF.